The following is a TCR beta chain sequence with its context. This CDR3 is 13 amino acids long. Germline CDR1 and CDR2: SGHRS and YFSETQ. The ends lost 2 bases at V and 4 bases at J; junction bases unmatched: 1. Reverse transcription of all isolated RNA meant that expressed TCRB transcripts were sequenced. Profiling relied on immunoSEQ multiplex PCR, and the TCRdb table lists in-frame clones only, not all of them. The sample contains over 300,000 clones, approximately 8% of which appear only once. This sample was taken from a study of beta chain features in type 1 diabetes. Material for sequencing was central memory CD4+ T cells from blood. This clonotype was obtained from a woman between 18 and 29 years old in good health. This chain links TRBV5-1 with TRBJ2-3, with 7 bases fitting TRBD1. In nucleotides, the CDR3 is TGCGCCAGCAGCTTCGACAGGGCAGATACGCAGTATTTT. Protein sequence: CASSFDRADTQYF.